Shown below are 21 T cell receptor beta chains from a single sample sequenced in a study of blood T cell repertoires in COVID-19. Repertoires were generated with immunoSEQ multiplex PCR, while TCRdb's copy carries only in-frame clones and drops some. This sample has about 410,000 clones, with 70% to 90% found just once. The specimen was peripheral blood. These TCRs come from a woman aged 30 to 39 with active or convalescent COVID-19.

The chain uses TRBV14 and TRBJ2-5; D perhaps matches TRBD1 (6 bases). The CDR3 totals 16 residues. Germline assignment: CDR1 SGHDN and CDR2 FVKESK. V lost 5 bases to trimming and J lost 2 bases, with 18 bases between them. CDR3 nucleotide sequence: TGTGCCAGCAGCGAATTCACCGGGACATTGCAAGAGACCCAGTACTTC. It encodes CASSEFTGTLQETQYF.

Here the CDR3 DNA reads TGTGCCAGCAGTGAAACGCTAGCGGGAGTAAAACTAGCCAAAAACATTCAGTACTTC. Translating it yields CASSETLAGVKLAKNIQYF. The V and J genes are TRBV6-1 and TRBJ2-4; 10 bases are shared with TRBD2. Germline V gene sequence: CDR1 MNHNS, CDR2 SASEGT. Germline trimming cut 2 bases from V and 0 bases from J; bases unmatched to any gene: 10. This CDR3 region has 19 residues.

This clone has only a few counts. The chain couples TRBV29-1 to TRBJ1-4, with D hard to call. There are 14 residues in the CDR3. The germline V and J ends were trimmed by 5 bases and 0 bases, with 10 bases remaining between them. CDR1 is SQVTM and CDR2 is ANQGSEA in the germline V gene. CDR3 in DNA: TGCAGCGTTCTGGCGGATCCAACTAATGAAAAACTGTTTTTT. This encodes CSVLADPTNEKLFF.

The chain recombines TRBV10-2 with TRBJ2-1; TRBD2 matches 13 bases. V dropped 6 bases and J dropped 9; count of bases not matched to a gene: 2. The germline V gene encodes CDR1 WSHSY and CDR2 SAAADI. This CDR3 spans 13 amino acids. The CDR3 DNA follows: TGCGCCAGCAGGGGGACTAGCGGGGCTGAGCAGTTCTTC. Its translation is CASRGTSGAEQFF.

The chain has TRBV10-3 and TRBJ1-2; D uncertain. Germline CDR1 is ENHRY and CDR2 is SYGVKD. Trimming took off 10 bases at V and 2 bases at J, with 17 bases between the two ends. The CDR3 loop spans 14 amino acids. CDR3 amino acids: CATYSGSENYGYTF. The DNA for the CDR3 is TGTGCCACATATTCGGGGTCCGAGAACTATGGCTACACCTTC.

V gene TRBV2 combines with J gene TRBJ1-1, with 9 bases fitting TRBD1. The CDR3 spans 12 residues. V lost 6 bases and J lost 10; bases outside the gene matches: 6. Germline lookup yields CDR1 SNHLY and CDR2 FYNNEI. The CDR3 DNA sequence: TGTGCCAGCAGGGGGACAGGGAACAGAGCTTTCTTT. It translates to CASRGTGNRAFF.

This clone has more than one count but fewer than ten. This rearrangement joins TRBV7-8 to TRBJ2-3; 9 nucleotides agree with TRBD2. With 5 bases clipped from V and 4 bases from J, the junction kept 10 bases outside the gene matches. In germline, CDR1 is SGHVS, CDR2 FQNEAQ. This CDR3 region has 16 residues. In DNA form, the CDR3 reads TGTGCCAGCAGCCCGCGGGGGGGCACTCCGGCAGATACGCAGTATTTT. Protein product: CASSPRGGTPADTQYF.

The CDR3 DNA is TGTGCCAGCAGCTTGTCGGGAAGAAACTATGGCTACACCTTC. This gives the protein CASSLSGRNYGYTF. This chain uses TRBV5-4 with TRBJ1-2; no clear D gene. Germline-derived CDR1 and CDR2 are SGHNT and YYREEE (reference sequence). The CDR3 is 14 residues long. V was clipped by 1 base and J by 2 bases, with 9 bases between them.

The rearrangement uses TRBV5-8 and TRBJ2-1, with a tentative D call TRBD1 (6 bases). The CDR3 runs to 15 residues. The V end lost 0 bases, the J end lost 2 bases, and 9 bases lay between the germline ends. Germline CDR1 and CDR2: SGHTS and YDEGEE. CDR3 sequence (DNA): TGTGCCAGCAGCTTGGGAGGGGGAACCTACAATGAGCAGTTCTTC. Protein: CASSLGGGTYNEQFF.

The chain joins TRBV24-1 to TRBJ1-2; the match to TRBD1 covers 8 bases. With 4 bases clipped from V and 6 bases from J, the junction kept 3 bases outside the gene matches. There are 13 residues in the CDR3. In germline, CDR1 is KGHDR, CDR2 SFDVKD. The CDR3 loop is CATSERTGHGYTF. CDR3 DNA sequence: TGTGCCACCAGTGAACGGACAGGGCATGGCTACACCTTC.

The CDR3 sequence: CASSYSIGTDTQYF. The CDR3 nucleotides read TGTGCCAGCAGTTACTCGATCGGGACAGATACGCAGTATTTT. The chain uses TRBV6-5 and TRBJ2-3, with D unclear. The germline gives CDR1 MNHEY, CDR2 SVGAGI. The V gene lost 0 bases and the J gene lost 3 bases, with 7 bases spanning the gap. The CDR3 runs to 14 residues.

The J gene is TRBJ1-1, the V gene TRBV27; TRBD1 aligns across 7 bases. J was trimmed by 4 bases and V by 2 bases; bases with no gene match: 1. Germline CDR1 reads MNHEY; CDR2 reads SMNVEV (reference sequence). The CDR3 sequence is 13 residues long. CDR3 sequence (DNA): TGTGCCAGCAGTTTAGCAGGGGGCACTGAAGCTTTCTTT. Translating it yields CASSLAGGTEAFF.

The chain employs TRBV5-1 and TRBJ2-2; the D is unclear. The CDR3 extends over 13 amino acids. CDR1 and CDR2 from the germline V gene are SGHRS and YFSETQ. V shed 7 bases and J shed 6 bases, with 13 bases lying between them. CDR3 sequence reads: CASGAGEAGELFF. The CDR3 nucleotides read TGCGCCAGCGGCGCCGGAGAGGCCGGGGAGCTGTTTTTT.

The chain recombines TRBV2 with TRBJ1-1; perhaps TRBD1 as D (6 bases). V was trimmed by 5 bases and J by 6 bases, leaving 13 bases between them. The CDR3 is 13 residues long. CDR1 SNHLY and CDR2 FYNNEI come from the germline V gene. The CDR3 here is CASSTEGVSEAFF. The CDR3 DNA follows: TGTGCCAGCAGTACTGAGGGGGTTTCTGAAGCTTTCTTT.

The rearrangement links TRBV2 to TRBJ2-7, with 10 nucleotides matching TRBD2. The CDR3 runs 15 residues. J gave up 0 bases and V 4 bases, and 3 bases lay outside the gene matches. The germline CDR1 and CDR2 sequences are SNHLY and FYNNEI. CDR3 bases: TGTGCCAGCAGTGGCCTAGCGGGGGCCTCCTACGAGCAGTACTTC. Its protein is CASSGLAGASYEQYF.

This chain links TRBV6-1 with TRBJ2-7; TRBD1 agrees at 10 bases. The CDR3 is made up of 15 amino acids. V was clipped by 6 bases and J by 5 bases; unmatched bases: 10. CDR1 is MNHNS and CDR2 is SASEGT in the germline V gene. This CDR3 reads CASRIGQGVFDEQYF. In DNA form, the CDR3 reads TGTGCCAGCAGGATCGGACAGGGGGTTTTCGACGAGCAGTACTTC.

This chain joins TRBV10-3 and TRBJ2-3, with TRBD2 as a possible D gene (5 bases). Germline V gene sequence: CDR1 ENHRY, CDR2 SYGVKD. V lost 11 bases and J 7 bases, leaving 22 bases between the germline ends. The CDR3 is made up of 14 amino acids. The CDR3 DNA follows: TGTGCCGCACTAGAGCAAGGTGGGCAATATACGCAGTATTTT. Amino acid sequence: CAALEQGGQYTQYF.

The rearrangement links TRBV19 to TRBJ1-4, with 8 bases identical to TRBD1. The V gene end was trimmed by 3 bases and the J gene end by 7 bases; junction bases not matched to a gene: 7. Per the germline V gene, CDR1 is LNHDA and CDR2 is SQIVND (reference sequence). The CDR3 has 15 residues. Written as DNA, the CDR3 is TGTGCCAGTAGTATCCCGGGACAGGATGCTGAAAAACTGTTTTTT. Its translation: CASSIPGQDAEKLFF.

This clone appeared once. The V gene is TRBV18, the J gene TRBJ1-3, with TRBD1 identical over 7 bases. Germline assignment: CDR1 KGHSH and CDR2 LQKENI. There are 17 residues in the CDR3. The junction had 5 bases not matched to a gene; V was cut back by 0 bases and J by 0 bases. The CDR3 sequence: CASSPPGQLSSGNTIYF. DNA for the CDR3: TGTGCCAGCTCACCACCGGGACAGTTATCCTCTGGAAACACCATATATTTT. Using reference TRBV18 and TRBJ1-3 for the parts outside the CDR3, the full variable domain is NAGVMQNPRHLVRRRGQEARLRCSPMKGHSHVYWYRQLPEEGLKFMVYLQKENIIDESGMPKERFSAEFPKEGPSILRIQQVVRGDSAAYFCASSPPGQLSSGNTIYFGEGSWLTVV.

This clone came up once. CDR3 bases: TGTGCCAGCAGTTACTCTTGGGAGCAAGCGACTGAGCAGTTCTTC. Its translation is CASSYSWEQATEQFF. The chain couples TRBV6-2 or TRBV6-3 to TRBJ2-1; maybe TRBD2 (5 bases). The CDR3 sequence is 15 residues long. V lost 0 bases and J 9 bases, leaving 15 bases between the germline ends. Germline CDR1 is MNHEY and CDR2 is SVGEGT.

Here the CDR3 reads CASSLAGGNYGYTF. The CDR3 DNA reads TGCGCCAGCAGCTTGGCCGGGGGGAACTATGGCTACACCTTC. The chain joins TRBV5-1 to TRBJ1-2; tentatively, D is TRBD1 (5 bases). CDR3 size: 14 residues. The V end was cut by 0 bases, the J end by 2 bases, with 8 bases between. Germline CDR1 reads SGHRS; CDR2 reads YFSETQ.